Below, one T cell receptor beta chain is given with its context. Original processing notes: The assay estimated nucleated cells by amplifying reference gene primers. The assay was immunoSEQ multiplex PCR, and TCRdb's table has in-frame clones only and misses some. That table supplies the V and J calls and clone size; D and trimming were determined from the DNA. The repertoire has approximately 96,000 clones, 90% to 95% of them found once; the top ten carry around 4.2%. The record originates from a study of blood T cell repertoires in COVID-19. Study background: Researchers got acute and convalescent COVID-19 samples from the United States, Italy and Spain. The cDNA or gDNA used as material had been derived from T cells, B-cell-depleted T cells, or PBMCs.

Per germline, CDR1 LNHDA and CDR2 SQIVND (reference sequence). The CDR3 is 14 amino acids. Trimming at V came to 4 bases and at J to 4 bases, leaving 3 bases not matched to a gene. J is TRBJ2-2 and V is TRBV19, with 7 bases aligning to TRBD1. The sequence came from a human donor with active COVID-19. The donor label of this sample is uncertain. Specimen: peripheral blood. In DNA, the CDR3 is TGTGCCAGTAGTACTAGGACAGGCACCGGGGAGCTGTTTTTT. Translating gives CASSTRTGTGELFF.